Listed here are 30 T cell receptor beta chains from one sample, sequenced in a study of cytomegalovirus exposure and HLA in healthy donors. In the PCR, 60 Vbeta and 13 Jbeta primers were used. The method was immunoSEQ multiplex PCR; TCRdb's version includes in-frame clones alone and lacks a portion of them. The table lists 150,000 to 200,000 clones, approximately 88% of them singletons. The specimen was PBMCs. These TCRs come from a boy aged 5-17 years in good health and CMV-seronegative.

Here the CDR3 DNA reads TGTGCCAGCGGACTAGCGGGACCAAACACCGGGGAGCTGTTTTTT. It codes for CASGLAGPNTGELFF. The rearrangement links TRBV6-5 to TRBJ2-2, with TRBD2 matching over 12 bases. The CDR3 runs to 15 residues. The germline CDR1 and CDR2 sequences are MNHEY and SVGAGI. J lost 2 bases, V lost 8 bases, and 3 bases had no gene match.

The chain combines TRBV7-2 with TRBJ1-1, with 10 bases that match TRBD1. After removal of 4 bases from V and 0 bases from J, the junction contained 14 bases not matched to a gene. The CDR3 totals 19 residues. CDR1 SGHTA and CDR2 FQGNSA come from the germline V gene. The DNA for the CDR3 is TGTGCCAGCAGCTACAAACCGGGACAGGGGCCCCGAATGAACACTGAAGCTTTCTTT. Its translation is CASSYKPGQGPRMNTEAFF.

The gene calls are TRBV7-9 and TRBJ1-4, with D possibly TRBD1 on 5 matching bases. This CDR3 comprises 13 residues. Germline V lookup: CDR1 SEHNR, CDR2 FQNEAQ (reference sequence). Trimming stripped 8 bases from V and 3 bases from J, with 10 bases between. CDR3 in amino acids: CASSTVSNEKLFF. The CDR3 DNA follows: TGTGCCAGCTCGACAGTTTCTAATGAAAAACTGTTTTTT.

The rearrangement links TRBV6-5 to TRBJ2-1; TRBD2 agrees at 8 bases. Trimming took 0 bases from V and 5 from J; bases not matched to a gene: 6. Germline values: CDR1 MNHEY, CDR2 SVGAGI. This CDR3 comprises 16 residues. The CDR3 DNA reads TGTGCCAGCAGTTACTCGTTCGGGGGGGGCAACAATGAGCAGTTCTTC. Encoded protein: CASSYSFGGGNNEQFF.

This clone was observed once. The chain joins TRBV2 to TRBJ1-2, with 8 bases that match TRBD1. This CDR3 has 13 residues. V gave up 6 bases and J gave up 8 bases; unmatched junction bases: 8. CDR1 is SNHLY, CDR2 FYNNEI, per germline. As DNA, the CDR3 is TGTGCCAGCAGGCTCGGGACAGGTTCGGGCTACACCTTC. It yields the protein CASRLGTGSGYTF.

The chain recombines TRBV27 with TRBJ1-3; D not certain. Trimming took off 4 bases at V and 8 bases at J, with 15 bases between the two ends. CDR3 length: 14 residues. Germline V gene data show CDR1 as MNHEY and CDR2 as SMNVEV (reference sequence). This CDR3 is CASSSLILGDTIYF. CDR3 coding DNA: TGTGCCAGCAGTTCCCTTATCCTAGGTGACACCATATATTTT.

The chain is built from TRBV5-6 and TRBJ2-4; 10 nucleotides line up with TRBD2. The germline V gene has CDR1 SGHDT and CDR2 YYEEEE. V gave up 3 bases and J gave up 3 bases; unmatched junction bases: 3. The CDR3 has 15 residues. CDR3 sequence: CASSWLAGDKNIQYF. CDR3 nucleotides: TGTGCCAGCAGCTGGCTAGCGGGAGACAAAAACATTCAGTACTTC.

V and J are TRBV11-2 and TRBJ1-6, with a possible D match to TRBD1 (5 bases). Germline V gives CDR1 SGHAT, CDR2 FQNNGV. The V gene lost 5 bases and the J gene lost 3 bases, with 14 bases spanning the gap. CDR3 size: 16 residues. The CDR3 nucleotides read TGTGCCAGCAGCCCCCGTGGACACAGCTATAATTCACCCCTCCACTTT. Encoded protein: CASSPRGHSYNSPLHF. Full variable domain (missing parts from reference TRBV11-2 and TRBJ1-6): EAGVAQSPRYKIIEKRQSVAFWCNPISGHATLYWYQQILGQGPKLLIQFQNNGVVDDSQLPKDRFSAERLKGVDSTLKIQPAKLEDSAVYLCASSPRGHSYNSPLHFGNGTRLTVT.

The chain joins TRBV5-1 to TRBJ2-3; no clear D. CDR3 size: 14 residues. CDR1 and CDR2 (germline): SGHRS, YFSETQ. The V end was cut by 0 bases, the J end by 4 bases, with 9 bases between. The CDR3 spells CASSLGVGPDTQYF. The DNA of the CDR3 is TGCGCCAGCAGCTTGGGGGTGGGCCCAGATACGCAGTATTTT.

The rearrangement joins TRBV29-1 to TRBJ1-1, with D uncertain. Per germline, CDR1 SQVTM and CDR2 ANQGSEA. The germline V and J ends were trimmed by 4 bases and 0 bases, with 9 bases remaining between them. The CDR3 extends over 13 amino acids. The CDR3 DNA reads TGCAGCGTTGTAGGAGTTTTGAACACTGAAGCTTTCTTT. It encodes CSVVGVLNTEAFF.

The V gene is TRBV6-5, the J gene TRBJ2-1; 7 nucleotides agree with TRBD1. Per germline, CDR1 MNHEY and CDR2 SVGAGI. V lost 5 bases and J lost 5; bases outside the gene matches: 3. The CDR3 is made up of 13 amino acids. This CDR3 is CASSPGGNNEQFF. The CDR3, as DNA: TGTGCCAGCAGTCCAGGGGGTAACAATGAGCAGTTCTTC.

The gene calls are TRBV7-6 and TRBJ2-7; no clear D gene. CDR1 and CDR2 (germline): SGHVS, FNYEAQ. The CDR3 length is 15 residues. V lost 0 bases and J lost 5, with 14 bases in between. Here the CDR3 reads CASSLANGPSDEQYF. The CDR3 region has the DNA TGTGCCAGCAGCTTAGCGAATGGGCCGTCTGACGAGCAGTACTTC.

The chain's CDR3 is CASSERTEYSYEQYF. The CDR3 DNA is TGTGCCAGCTCCGAGCGGACCGAATACTCCTACGAGCAGTACTTC. The V and J genes are TRBV9 and TRBJ2-7, with TRBD2 as a possible D gene (5 bases). The V end lost 7 bases, the J end lost 0 bases, and 17 bases lay between the germline ends. The CDR3 has 15 amino acids. In germline, CDR1 is SGDLS, CDR2 YYNGEE.

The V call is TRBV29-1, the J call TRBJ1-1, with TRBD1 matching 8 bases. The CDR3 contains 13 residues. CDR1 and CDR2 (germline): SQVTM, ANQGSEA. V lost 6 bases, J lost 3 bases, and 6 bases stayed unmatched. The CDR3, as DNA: TGCAGCGTCGGGACAGGCCAGGACACTGAAGCTTTCTTT. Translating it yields CSVGTGQDTEAFF.

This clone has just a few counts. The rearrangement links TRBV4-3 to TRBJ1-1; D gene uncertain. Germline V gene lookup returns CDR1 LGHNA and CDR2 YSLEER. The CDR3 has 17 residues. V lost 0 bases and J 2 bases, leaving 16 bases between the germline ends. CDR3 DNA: TGCGCCAGCAGCCAAGAAGTAGCCTTTTATCGAAACACTGAAGCTTTCTTT. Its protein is CASSQEVAFYRNTEAFF.

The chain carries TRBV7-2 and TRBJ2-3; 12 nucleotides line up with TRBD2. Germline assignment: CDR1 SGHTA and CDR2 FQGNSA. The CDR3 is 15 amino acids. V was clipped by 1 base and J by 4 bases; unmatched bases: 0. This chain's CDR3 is CASSLGTSGADTQYF. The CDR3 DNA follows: TGTGCCAGCAGCTTAGGGACTAGCGGGGCAGATACGCAGTATTTT.

The CDR3 loop reads CARTRDRGRDVFYGYTF. The CDR3 nucleotides are TGTGCCAGAACCCGGGACAGGGGGCGAGATGTATTTTATGGCTACACCTTC. The chain employs TRBV2 and TRBJ1-2, with 12 bases identical to TRBD1. After removal of 9 bases from V and 5 bases from J, the junction contained 16 bases not matched to a gene. The CDR3 is 17 amino acids. Germline V gene sequence: CDR1 SNHLY, CDR2 FYNNEI.

This CDR3 is CAWDADGGTQYF. In DNA, the CDR3 is TGTGCCTGGGACGCGGATGGAGGTACGCAGTATTTT. The chain combines TRBV30 with TRBJ2-3, with D possibly being TRBD2 (5 bases). Deletions cut 5 bases from V and 8 bases from J, with 14 bases between. This CDR3 has 12 amino acids. Germline CDR1 GTSNPN, CDR2 SVGIG (reference sequence).

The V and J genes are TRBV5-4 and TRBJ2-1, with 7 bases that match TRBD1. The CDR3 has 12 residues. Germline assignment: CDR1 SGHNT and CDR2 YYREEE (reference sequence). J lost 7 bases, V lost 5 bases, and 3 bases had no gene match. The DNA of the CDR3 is TGTGCCAGCAGATCGGACAGGAATGAGCAGTTCTTC. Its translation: CASRSDRNEQFF.

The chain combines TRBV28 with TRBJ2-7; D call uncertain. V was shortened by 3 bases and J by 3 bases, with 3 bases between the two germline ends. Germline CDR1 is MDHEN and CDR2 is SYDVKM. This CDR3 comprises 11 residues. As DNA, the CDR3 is TGTGCCAGCAGTTTTAGCTACGAGCAGTACTTC. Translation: CASSFSYEQYF.

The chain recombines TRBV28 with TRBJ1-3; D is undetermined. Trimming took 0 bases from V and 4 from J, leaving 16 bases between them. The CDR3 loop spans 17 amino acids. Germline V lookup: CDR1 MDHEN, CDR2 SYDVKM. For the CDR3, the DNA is TGTGCCAGCAGTTTATGGGAGCTCCGCAACCGGGGAAACACCATATATTTT. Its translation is CASSLWELRNRGNTIYF.

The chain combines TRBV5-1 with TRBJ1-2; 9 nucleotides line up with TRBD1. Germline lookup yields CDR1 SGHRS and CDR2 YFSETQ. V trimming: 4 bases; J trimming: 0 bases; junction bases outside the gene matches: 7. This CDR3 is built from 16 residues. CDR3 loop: CASSASDRGTNYGYTF. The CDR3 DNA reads TGCGCCAGCAGCGCGTCGGACAGGGGTACTAACTATGGCTACACCTTC.

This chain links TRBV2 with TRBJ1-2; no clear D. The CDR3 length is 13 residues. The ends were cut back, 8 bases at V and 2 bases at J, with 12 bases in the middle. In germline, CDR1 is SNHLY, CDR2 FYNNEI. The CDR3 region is CASPGGFNYGYTF. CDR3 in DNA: TGTGCCAGCCCCGGAGGGTTCAACTATGGCTACACCTTC.

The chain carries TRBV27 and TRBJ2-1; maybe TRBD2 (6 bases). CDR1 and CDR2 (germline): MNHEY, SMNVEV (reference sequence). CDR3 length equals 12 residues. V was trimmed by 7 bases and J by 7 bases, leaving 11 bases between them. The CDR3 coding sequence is TGTGCCAGCACCCAGGGAGGAAATGAGCAGTTCTTC. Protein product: CASTQGGNEQFF.

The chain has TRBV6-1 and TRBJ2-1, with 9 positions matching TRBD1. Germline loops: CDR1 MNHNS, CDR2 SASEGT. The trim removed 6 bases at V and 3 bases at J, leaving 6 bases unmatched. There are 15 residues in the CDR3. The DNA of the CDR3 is TGTGCCAGCAGCCCGACAGGGGGTGGCTACAATGAGCAGTTCTTC. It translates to CASSPTGGGYNEQFF.

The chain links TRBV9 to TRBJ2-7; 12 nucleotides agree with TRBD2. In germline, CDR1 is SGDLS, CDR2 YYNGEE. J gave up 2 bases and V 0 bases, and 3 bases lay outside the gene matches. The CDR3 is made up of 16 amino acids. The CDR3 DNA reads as TGTGCCAGCAGCGTAGGACTAGCGGGAGCAACCTACGAGCAGTACTTC. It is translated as CASSVGLAGATYEQYF.

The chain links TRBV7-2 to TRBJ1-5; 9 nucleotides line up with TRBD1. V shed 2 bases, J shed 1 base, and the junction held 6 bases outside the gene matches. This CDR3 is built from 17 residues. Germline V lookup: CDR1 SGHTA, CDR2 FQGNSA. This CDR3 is CASSLTTGGLSNQPQHF. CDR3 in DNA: TGTGCCAGCAGCTTAACTACAGGGGGCTTAAGCAATCAGCCCCAGCATTTT. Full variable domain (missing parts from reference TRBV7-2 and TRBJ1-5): GAGVSQSPSNKVTEKGKDVELRCDPISGHTALYWYRQSLGQGLEFLIYFQGNSAPDKSGLPSDRFSAERTGGSVSTLTIQRTQQEDSAVYLCASSLTTGGLSNQPQHFGDGTRLSIL.

CDR3 nucleotide sequence: TGCGCCAGCAGCCCAACCAGACTAAGCTCCTACGAGCAGTACTTC. Its translation is CASSPTRLSSYEQYF. V gene TRBV4-1 combines with J gene TRBJ2-7, with a tentative D call TRBD2 (5 bases). CDR1 and CDR2 from the germline V gene are MGHRA and YSYEKL. The V and J ends lost 4 bases and 0 bases respectively, with 13 bases between them. CDR3 length: 15 amino acids.

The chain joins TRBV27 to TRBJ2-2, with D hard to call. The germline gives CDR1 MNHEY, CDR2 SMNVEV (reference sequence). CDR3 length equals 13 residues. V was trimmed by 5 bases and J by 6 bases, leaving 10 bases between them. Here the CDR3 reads CASSPFGAGELFF. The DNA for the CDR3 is TGTGCCAGCAGTCCTTTTGGAGCCGGGGAGCTGTTTTTT.

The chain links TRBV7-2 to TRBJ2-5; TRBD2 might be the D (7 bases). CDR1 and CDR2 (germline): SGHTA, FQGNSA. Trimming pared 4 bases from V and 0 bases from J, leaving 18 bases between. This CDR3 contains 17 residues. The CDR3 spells CASSSPGGGDNQETQYF. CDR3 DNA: TGTGCCAGCAGCTCGCCGGGAGGCGGGGACAACCAAGAGACCCAGTACTTC.